Given below is one T cell receptor (beta chain) in context. The sample belongs to a study of T-cell reconstitution after alpha-beta-depleted transplantation in children. Germline CDR1 reads PRHDT; CDR2 reads FYEKMQ (reference sequence). The CDR3 runs 14 residues. Losses at the gene ends were 10 bases for V and 0 bases for J; bases not matched to a gene: 8. The TCRbeta library was prepared with unique molecular identifiers. MiXCR was run by TCRdb on the PCR reads, yielding one entry per CDR3 protein. The data contain 500,000 or so distinct CDR3 sequences, approximately 32% of them singletons. The starting material was PBMCs from the stem cell graft donor, obtained from the stem cell graft. The chain recombines TRBV13 with TRBJ1-1; 7 positions agree with TRBD1. The TCR was taken from a human donor who donated a stem cell graft to a child with aplastic anemia. In DNA form, the CDR3 reads TGTGCCACATCACAGGGGATGATGAACACTGAAGCTTTCTTT. Encoded protein: CATSQGMMNTEAFF.